This T cell receptor beta chain was identified during a study of shared clonotypes between healthy human individuals. General study findings and limits: Larger estimated richness was generally seen in naive subsets than in memory subsets.

CDR1 is MDHEN, CDR2 SYDVKM, per germline. J was trimmed by 8 bases and V by 6 bases; bases with no gene match: 14. This CDR3 comprises 15 residues. Evenly divided among several immunoSEQ plates was the genomic DNA of each subset. TCRdb's table, derived via immunoSEQ multiplex PCR, lists solely in-frame clones and lacks some. The sample records some 2,500,000 clones, approximately 94% being singletons. This clone was recorded a few times. What it binds is not known. The chain joins TRBV28 to TRBJ1-2; 8 positions match TRBD1. The sample consisted of naive CD4+ T cells from PBMCs. The sample's subset: CD45RA+ positively selected. This receptor was taken from a man aged 18 to 29 in good health. Some clones in this sample may be carry-over from other donors' samples. CDR3 region: CASSSQGARPWGYTF. The CDR3 DNA is TGTGCCAGCAGCTCGCAGGGGGCGCGTCCGTGGGGCTACACCTTC.